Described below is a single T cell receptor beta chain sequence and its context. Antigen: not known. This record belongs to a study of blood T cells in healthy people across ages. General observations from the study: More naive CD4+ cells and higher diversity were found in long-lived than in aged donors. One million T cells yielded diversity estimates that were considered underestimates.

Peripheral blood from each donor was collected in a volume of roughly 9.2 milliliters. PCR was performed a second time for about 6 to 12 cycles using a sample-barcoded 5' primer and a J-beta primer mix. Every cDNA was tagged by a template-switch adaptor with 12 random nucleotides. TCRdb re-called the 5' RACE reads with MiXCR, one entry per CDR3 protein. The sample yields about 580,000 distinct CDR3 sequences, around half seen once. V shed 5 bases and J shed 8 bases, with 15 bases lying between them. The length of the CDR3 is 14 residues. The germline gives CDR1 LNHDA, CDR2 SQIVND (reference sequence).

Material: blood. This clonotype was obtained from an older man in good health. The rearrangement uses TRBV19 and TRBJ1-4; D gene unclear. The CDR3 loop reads CASSPPGVGEKLFF. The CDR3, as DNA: TGTGCCAGTAGTCCTCCGGGAGTCGGAGAAAAACTGTTTTTT.